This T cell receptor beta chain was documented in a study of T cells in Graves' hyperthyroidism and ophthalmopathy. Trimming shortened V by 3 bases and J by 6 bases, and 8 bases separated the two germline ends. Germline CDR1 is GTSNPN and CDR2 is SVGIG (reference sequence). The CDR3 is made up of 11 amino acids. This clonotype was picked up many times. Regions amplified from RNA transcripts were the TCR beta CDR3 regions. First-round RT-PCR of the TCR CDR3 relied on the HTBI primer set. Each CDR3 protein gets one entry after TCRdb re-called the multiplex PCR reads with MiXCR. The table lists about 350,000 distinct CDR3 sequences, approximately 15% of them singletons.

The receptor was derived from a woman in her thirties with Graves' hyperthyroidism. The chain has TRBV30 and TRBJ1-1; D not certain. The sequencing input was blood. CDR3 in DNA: TGTGCCTGGAGCAGGTTCCCTGAAGCTTTCTTT. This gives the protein CAWSRFPEAFF.